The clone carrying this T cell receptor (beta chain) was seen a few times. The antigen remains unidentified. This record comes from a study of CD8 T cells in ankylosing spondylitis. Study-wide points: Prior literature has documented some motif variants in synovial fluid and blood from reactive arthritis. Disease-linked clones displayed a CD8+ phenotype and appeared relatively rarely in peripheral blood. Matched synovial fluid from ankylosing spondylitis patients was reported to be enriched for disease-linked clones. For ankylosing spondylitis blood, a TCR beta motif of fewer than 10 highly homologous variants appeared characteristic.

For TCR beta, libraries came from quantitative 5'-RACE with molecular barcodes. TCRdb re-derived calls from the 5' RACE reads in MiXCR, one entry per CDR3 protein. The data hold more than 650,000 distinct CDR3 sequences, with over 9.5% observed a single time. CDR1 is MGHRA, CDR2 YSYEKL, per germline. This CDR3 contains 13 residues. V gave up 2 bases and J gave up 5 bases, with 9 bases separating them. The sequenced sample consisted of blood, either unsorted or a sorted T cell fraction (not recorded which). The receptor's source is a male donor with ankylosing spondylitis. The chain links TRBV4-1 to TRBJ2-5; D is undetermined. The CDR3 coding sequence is TGCGCCAGCAGCCAACAGGTTCACGAGACCCAGTACTTC. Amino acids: CASSQQVHETQYF.